The clone carrying this T cell receptor beta chain was observed many times. The antigen remains unidentified. The data were obtained in a study of T cells in Graves' hyperthyroidism and ophthalmopathy. Overall study: The authors collected peripheral blood at initial diagnosis, before any treatment.

Germline V gene sequence: CDR1 SNHLY, CDR2 FYNNEI. The germline V and J ends were trimmed by 3 bases and 0 bases, with 9 bases remaining between them. The CDR3 runs 15 residues. TCR beta CDR3 regions were amplified from RNA transcripts. HTBI primers were used for first-round RT-PCR of the TCR CDR3. Each CDR3 protein is one row after TCRdb ran MiXCR on the multiplex PCR reads. The sample includes almost 600,000 distinct CDR3 sequences, approximately 15% seen only once; the top ten take about 5.8%. Study-wide findings and caveats: Among clonotypes expanded in thyroid above 0.001, most were also found in blood.

Sequenced sample: blood. The rearrangement uses TRBV2 and TRBJ1-3; no firm D call. The source of this sequence is a woman aged 30 to 39 with Graves' hyperthyroidism that later progressed to Graves' ophthalmopathy. The DNA of the CDR3 is TGTGCCAGCAGTGAGGAGGTTATCTCTGGAAACACCATATATTTT. Translation: CASSEEVISGNTIYF.